This entry lists 17 T cell receptor beta chains sequenced from one sample in a study of naive and memory T cell subsets. Amplification of ligated cDNA took four PCR rounds with SP2 and nested alpha and beta constant primers. TCRdb re-derived calls from the UMI-ligation and nested PCR reads in MiXCR, one entry per CDR3 protein. The repertoire holds about 26,000 distinct CDR3 sequences, with 5% to 5.5% as singletons. TCR cDNA received a 3' ligated oligonucleotide that carried a UMI. The sample consisted of blood. The source is an adult in good health.

In regard to this clonotype: This may be a read error, as it is one base from a much larger clone. The V gene is TRBV7-2, the J gene TRBJ1-1; D may be TRBD1 (5 bases). Trimming pared 1 base from V and 7 bases from J, leaving 16 bases between. The germline V gene encodes CDR1 SGHTA and CDR2 FQGNSA. CDR3 length: 15 amino acids. The CDR3 DNA sequence: TGTGCCAGCAGCTTAGTTTCGGACAAATTAGGTGAAGCTTTCTTT. The encoded protein is CASSLVSDKLGEAFF.

This clonotype showed up many times. The J gene is TRBJ2-7, the V gene TRBV7-9; maybe TRBD2 (6 bases). Germline V gene lookup returns CDR1 SEHNR and CDR2 FQNEAQ (reference sequence). This CDR3 comprises 12 residues. The V and J ends lost 11 bases and 0 bases respectively, with 11 bases between them. CDR3 residues: CAAGTLSYEQYF. CDR3 DNA: TGTGCCGCCGGGACTCTCTCCTACGAGCAGTACTTC.

Many counts were recorded for this clonotype. V is TRBV18 and J is TRBJ2-2; TRBD2 matches at 11 bases. The CDR3 spans 14 residues. Germline trimming cut 8 bases from V and 3 bases from J; bases unmatched to any gene: 2. The germline V gene has CDR1 KGHSH and CDR2 LQKENI. The CDR3 spells CASGLAGDTGELFF. In DNA form, the CDR3 reads TGTGCCAGCGGACTAGCGGGCGACACCGGGGAGCTGTTTTTT.

The sample holds many counts of this clonotype. CDR3 sequence (DNA): TGTGCCAGCAATAAGGGATACTACGAGCAGTACTTC. It translates to CASNKGYYEQYF. The chain uses TRBV25-1 and TRBJ2-7; D is unresolved. V was cut by 7 bases and J by 3 bases, with 10 bases left in between. Germline lookup yields CDR1 MGHDK and CDR2 SYGVNS. The CDR3 runs to 12 residues.

Ten or more counts support this clonotype. The V and J genes are TRBV6-5 and TRBJ2-5; 10 nucleotides agree with TRBD2. Germline trimming cut 5 bases from V and 2 bases from J; bases unmatched to any gene: 5. The CDR3 is 15 amino acids. Germline-derived CDR1 and CDR2 are MNHEY and SVGAGI. The CDR3 DNA follows: TGTGCCAGCAGTCCACTAGCGGGGCGGCAAGAGACCCAGTACTTC. Translation: CASSPLAGRQETQYF.

This clonotype was detected ten times or more. CDR3 amino acids: CASSLVAGGGPYNEQFF. Written as DNA, the CDR3 is TGTGCCAGCAGTTTAGTCGCGGGGGGAGGGCCCTACAATGAGCAGTTCTTC. This sequence joins TRBV28 and TRBJ2-1; 8 bases map to TRBD2. The V gene end was trimmed by 2 bases and the J gene end by 2 bases; junction bases not matched to a gene: 8. The germline V gene has CDR1 MDHEN and CDR2 SYDVKM. The CDR3 extends over 17 amino acids. Based on the CDR3 plus reference TRBV28 and TRBJ2-1, the full variable domain is DVKVTQSSRYLVKRTGEKVFLECVQDMDHENMFWYRQDPGLGLRLIYFSYDVKMKEKGDIPEGYSVSREKKERFSLILESASTNQTSMYLCASSLVAGGGPYNEQFFGPGTRLTVL.

The sample holds many counts of this clonotype. The J gene is TRBJ1-1, the V gene TRBV7-6; no definite D call. The V and J ends lost 5 bases and 5 bases respectively, with 12 bases between them. Germline lookup yields CDR1 SGHVS and CDR2 FNYEAQ. This CDR3 contains 13 residues. In DNA, the CDR3 is TGTGCCAGCAGCCTCGAAGAGGAGACTGAAGCTTTCTTT. This gives the protein CASSLEEETEAFF.

This clonotype was seen many times. V gene TRBV19 combines with J gene TRBJ2-1; D may be TRBD2 (6 bases). CDR1 and CDR2 from the germline V gene are LNHDA and SQIVND (reference sequence). V was cut by 3 bases and J by 4 bases, with 16 bases left in between. The CDR3 covers 16 residues. The CDR3 protein is CASSMFISGRYNEQFF. The CDR3 nucleotides are TGTGCCAGTAGTATGTTTATTAGCGGACGTTACAATGAGCAGTTCTTC.

This clonotype was found many times. This sequence joins TRBV12-5 and TRBJ2-1, with D unclear. The V end lost 5 bases, the J end lost 5 bases, and 19 bases lay between the germline ends. Per germline, CDR1 LGHNT and CDR2 FRNRAP. The CDR3 has 16 amino acids. The CDR3, as DNA: TGTGCTAGTGGTCCCTCGACATTCATTACTGACAATGAGCAGTTCTTC. This gives the protein CASGPSTFITDNEQFF.

This clonotype was seen ten or more times. The V gene is TRBV20-1, the J gene TRBJ2-7; TRBD1 matches at 10 bases. The CDR3 sequence is 16 residues long. Trimming removed 0 bases from V and 9 bases from J; junction bases left unmatched: 14. From germline, CDR1 is DFQATT and CDR2 SNEGSKA (reference sequence). CDR3 loop: CSARDPGQGRSGGQYF. The CDR3 DNA follows: TGCAGTGCTAGAGATCCGGGACAGGGGCGGAGCGGAGGGCAGTACTTC.

The chain recombines TRBV7-9 with TRBJ2-7; D might be TRBD1 (5 bases). CDR3 size: 18 residues. Per germline, CDR1 SEHNR and CDR2 FQNEAQ (reference sequence). Trimming removed 5 bases at V and 0 bases at J, with 23 bases between. For the CDR3, the DNA is TGTGCCAGCAGCCCACCTTTGACGACAGAAAAGAGCTCCTACGAGCAGTACTTC. Translated, it gives CASSPPLTTEKSSYEQYF.

This clonotype occurred a few times. V usage is TRBV9 and J usage is TRBJ2-7; D unresolved. V lost 0 bases and J 3 bases, leaving 7 bases between the germline ends. The CDR3 loop spans 13 amino acids. The germline gives CDR1 SGDLS, CDR2 YYNGEE. CDR3 DNA sequence: TGTGCCAGCAGCGTAGATCTCGGCTACGAGCAGTACTTC. Translation gives CASSVDLGYEQYF.

This clonotype has a count of ten or more. V gene TRBV6-5 combines with J gene TRBJ1-4, with no clear D. CDR3 length: 14 amino acids. CDR1 is MNHEY, CDR2 SVGAGI, per germline. Trimming stripped 4 bases from V and 7 bases from J, with 13 bases between. CDR3 sequence: CASSLWREGEKLFF. The CDR3 DNA is TGTGCCAGCAGTTTATGGAGGGAGGGTGAAAAACTGTTTTTT.

This clonotype was counted ten times or more. CDR3 in amino acids: CASSQYRDQPQHF. The CDR3 bases are TGTGCCAGCAGCCAGTACAGGGACCAGCCCCAGCATTTT. This chain joins TRBV7-2 and TRBJ1-5; D might be TRBD1 (6 bases). Germline assignment: CDR1 SGHTA and CDR2 FQGNSA. The CDR3 contains 13 residues. V lost 5 bases to trimming and J lost 7 bases, with 12 bases between them.

This clonotype was found many times. The chain employs TRBV27 and TRBJ2-7, with a tentative D call TRBD2 (6 bases). The CDR3 runs to 15 residues. The germline CDR1 and CDR2 sequences are MNHEY and SMNVEV (reference sequence). With 0 bases removed from V and 6 bases from J, the gap between germline ends came to 15 bases. In DNA, the CDR3 is TGTGCCAGCAGTTTATCGGAGGGGCCCGGGGGCGAGCAGTACTTC. Protein product: CASSLSEGPGGEQYF.

In its sample, this clonotype was seen a few times. The rearrangement joins TRBV20-1 to TRBJ2-7; 8 bases map to TRBD2. CDR1 and CDR2 from the germline V gene are DFQATT and SNEGSKA (reference sequence). V lost 5 bases to trimming and J lost 4 bases; unmatched junction nucleotides: 4. CDR3 size: 12 residues. CDR3 sequence reads: CSAYGRAYEQYF. The CDR3 DNA follows: TGCAGTGCTTACGGGAGGGCTTACGAGCAGTACTTC.

The V and J genes are TRBV29-1 and TRBJ2-5, with 10 nucleotides matching TRBD2. V lost 3 bases and J lost 7; bases outside the gene matches: 8. This CDR3 contains 14 residues. In germline, CDR1 is SQVTM, CDR2 ANQGSEA. The CDR3, as DNA: TGCAGCGTTGAGTCTAGCGGGAGTTCGGGGACCCAGTACTTC. The encoded protein is CSVESSGSSGTQYF. Full variable domain (rest looked up from reference TRBV29-1 and TRBJ2-5): SAVISQKPSRDICQRGTSLTIQCQVDSQVTMMFWYRQQPGQSLTLIATANQGSEATYESGFVIDKFPISRPNLTFSTLTVSNMSPEDSSIYLCSVESSGSSGTQYFGPGTRLLVL.